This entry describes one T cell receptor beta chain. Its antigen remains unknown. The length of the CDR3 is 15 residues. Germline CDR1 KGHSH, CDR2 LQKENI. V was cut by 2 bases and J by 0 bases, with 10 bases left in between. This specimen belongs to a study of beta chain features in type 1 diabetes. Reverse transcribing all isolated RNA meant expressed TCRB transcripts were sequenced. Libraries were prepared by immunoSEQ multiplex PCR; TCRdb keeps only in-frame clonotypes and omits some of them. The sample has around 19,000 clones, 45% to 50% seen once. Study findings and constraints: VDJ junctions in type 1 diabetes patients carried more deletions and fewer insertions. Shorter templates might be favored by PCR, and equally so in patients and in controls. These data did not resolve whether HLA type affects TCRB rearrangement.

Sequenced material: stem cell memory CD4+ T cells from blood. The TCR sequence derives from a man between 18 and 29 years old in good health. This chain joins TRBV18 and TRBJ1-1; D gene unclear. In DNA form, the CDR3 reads TGTGCCAGCTCACCATCACCGGTTGTGAACACTGAAGCTTTCTTT. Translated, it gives CASSPSPVVNTEAFF.